The rows below give T cell receptor beta chains drawn from one sample of a study of regulatory T cells in long-lasting Graves disease. TCRdb re-called the multiplex PCR reads with MiXCR, one entry per CDR3 protein. The sample contains 350,000 to 450,000 distinct CDR3 sequences, under 25% of which appear only once. This sample comprised peripheral blood mononuclear cells (PBMCs), obtained when the disease was refractory, from a patient treated with antithyroid drugs. The receptors were gathered from a female donor with Graves disease. Both conserved end residues are part of each CDR3. A D gene is named only where the DNA matches it firmly. Not every row has a clone size; where given, it reads once, few, many or a size class.

D gene | clone size | J gene | V gene | CDR3 protein | CDR3 DNA
. | . | TRBJ2-5 | TRBV4-1 | CASSQTLGLVTQYF | TGCGCCAGCAGCCAGACTCTAGGGCTGGTGACCCAGTACTTC
. | many | TRBJ1-3 | TRBV7-2 | CASSPGTSSGNTIYF | TGTGCCAGCAGCCCGGGAACCAGCTCTGGAAACACCATATATTTT
. | once | TRBJ2-2 | TRBV19 | CASSTGQITGELFF | TGTGCCAGTAGTACCGGACAGATCACCGGGGAGCTGTTTTTT
TRBD2 | many | TRBJ2-5 | TRBV20-1 | CSAQTSGRGETQYF | TGCAGTGCGCAGACTAGCGGGAGGGGGGAGACCCAGTACTTC
. | many | TRBJ1-2 | TRBV2 | CATSGGVYGYTF | TGTGCCACCTCCGGGGGGGTCTATGGCTACACCTTC
. | . | TRBJ2-7 | TRBV13 | CASRGRDFYEQYF | TGTGCCAGCAGAGGCCGGGACTTCTACGAGCAGTACTTC
. | . | TRBJ2-5 | TRBV24-1 | CATSHSPGLETQYF | TGTGCCACCTCACACAGTCCAGGGTTAGAGACCCAGTACTTC
. | many | TRBJ1-6 | TRBV28 | CASSDSPGTPNNSPLHF | TGTGCCAGCAGTGACTCCCCCGGGACACCCAATAATTCACCCCTCCACTTT
. | few | TRBJ1-5 | TRBV29-1 | CSAAAGSKQPQHF | TGCAGCGCTGCGGCGGGTAGCAAACAGCCCCAGCATTTT
. | many | TRBJ2-7 | TRBV7-8 | CASSLVGVGGTTYEQYF | TGTGCCAGCAGCCTCGTGGGGGTGGGGGGAACGACCTACGAGCAGTACTTC
. | . | TRBJ2-1 | TRBV2 | CASGEGSYNEQFF | TGTGCCAGCGGTGAGGGGAGCTACAATGAGCAGTTCTTC
TRBD2 | . | TRBJ2-5 | TRBV28 | CAGSFLGLAGETQYF | TGTGCCGGCAGTTTCCTGGGACTAGCGGGAGAGACCCAGTACTTC
. | . | TRBJ2-4 | TRBV30 | CAWSVPGSNIQYF | TGTGCCTGGAGTGTACCCGGGTCTAACATTCAGTACTTC
. | many | TRBJ2-5 | TRBV18 | CASSMDLGETQYF | TGTGCCAGCTCAATGGACCTGGGAGAGACCCAGTACTTC
TRBD1 | many | TRBJ2-4 | TRBV6-1 | CASREDFRDRVAKNIQYF | TGTGCCAGCAGAGAAGATTTCCGGGACAGAGTAGCCAAAAACATTCAGTACTTC
. | few | TRBJ1-1 | TRBV4-1 | CASSQDGALNTEAFF | TGCGCCAGCAGCCAAGACGGGGCCCTGAACACTGAAGCTTTCTTT
. | medium-sized | TRBJ1-5 | TRBV2 | CASSQDKGNLDQPQHF | TGTGCCAGCAGTCAAGACAAGGGGAACTTGGATCAGCCCCAGCATTTT
. | few | TRBJ2-6 | TRBV19 | CASKSYSGANVLTF | TGTGCCAGTAAGTCCTACTCTGGGGCCAACGTCCTGACTTTC
TRBD1 | many | TRBJ2-5 | TRBV11-2 | CASSFMDRGHPLAQYF | TGTGCCAGCAGCTTTATGGACAGGGGGCACCCGTTAGCCCAGTACTTC
. | few | TRBJ2-2 | TRBV10-3 | CATNDGTTGELFF | TGTGCCACCAATGACGGGACGACCGGGGAGCTGTTTTTT